The following is a TCR beta chain sequence with its context. Its target is not known. This record belongs to a study of OX40 agonist ivuxolimab in advanced cancers. Looking at the study overall: Head and neck, renal cell, melanoma or hepatocellular carcinoma were the cancers that dose-escalation patients had. General study results and limits: No antigen was identified for the clonally expanded peripheral T cells. The mean number of expanded clones was higher in CD8+ T cells than in CD4+.

Clones were sequenced by immunoSEQ multiplex PCR, and TCRdb holds only the in-frame ones, with some missing. The sample has about 3,400 clones, more than 70% seen once. Germline V lookup: CDR1 SGHNT, CDR2 YENEEA. The CDR3 extends over 17 amino acids. The ends were cut back, 5 bases at V and 5 bases at J, with 21 bases in the middle. This rearrangement joins TRBV11-3 to TRBJ2-2, with D possibly called TRBD1 or TRBD2 (7 bases each). The receptor was derived from an adult with an advanced solid tumor such as melanoma, head and neck, liver or kidney cancer. The input for sequencing was CD4+ or CD8+ T cells sorted from blood, taken in a trial of the OX40 agonist ivuxolimab. The CDR3 loop reads CASSRTHRGAGTGELFF. CDR3 in DNA: TGTGCCAGCAGCCGAACTCACAGGGGAGCGGGGACCGGGGAGCTGTTTTTT.